This T cell receptor beta chain derives from a study of quantifying T cell responses using KT2 cells. Study as a whole: cDNA was made from DNase-treated RNA using alpha and beta constant primers. Under optimum conditions, T4 ligation efficiency was estimated at more than 8.5%. Study-level results: Detection of KT2 sequences held at the lowest tested level, about one cell per 100,000 PBMC.

A single-stranded UMI oligo with SP2 sequence was ligated to cDNA 3' ends. An equimolar mix of RC1.1 and RC1.2 primed the beta chain across TRBC1 and TRBC2. TCRdb reprocessed the UMI-ligation and nested PCR reads via MiXCR and lists one record per CDR3 protein. The sample gives some 48,000 distinct CDR3 sequences, roughly 11% of which show up once; 10% is in the top ten. KT2, a clone with a known TCR, was spiked into unfractionated PBMC. Fixed numbers of PBMC received varying amounts of KT2 cells. This clonotype was picked up a small number of times. Its specificity is unknown. The material sequenced was PBMCs spiked with cells of the T cell clone KT2. The clonotype originates from a human donor.

Here the CDR3 reads CASSKTGTGGHEQFF. CDR3 nucleotide sequence: TGTGCCAGCAGTAAAACCGGGACAGGAGGTCATGAGCAGTTCTTC. The rearrangement joins TRBV12-3 or TRBV12-4 to TRBJ2-1; TRBD1 matches 8 bases. The CDR3 has 15 residues. V lost 5 bases, J lost 8 bases, and 11 bases stayed unmatched.